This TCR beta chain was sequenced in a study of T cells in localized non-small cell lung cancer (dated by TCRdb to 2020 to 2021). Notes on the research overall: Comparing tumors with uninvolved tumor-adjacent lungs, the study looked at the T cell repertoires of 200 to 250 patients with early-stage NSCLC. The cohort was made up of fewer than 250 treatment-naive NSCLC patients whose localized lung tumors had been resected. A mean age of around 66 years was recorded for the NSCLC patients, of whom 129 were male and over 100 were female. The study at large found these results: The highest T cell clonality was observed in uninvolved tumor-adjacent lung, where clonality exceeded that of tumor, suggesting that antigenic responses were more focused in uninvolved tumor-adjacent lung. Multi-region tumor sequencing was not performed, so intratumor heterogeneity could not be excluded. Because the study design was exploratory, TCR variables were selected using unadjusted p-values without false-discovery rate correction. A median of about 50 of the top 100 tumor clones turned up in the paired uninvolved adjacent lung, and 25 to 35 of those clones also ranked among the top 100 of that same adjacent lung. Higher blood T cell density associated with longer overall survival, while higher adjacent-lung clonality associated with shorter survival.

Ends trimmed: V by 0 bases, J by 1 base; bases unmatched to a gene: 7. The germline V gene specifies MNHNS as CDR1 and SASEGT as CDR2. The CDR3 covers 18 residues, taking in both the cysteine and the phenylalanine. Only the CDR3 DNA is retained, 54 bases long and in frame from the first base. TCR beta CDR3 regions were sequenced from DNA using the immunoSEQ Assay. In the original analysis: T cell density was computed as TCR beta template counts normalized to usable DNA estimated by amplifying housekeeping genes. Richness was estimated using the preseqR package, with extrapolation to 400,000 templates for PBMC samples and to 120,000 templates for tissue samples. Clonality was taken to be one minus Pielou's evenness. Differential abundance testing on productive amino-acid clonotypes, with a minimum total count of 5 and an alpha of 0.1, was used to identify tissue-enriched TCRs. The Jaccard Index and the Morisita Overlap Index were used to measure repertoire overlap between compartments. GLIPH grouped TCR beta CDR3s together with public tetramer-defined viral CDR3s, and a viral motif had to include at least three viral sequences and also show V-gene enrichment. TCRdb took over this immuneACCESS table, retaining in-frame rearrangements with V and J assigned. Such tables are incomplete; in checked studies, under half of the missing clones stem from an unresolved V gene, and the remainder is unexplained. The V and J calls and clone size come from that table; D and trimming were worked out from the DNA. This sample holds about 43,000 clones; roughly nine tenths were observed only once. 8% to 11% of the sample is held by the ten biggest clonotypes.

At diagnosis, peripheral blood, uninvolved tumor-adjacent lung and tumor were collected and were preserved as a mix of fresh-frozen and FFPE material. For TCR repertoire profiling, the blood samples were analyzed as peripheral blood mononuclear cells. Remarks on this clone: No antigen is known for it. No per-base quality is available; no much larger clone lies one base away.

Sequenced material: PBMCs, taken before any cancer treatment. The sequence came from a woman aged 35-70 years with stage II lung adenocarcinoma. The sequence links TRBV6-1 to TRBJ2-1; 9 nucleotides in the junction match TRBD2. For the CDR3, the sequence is CASSEAKLAGTSYNEQFF. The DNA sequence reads TGTGCCAGCAGTGAAGCAAAGCTAGCGGGAACTTCCTACAATGAGCAGTTCTTC.